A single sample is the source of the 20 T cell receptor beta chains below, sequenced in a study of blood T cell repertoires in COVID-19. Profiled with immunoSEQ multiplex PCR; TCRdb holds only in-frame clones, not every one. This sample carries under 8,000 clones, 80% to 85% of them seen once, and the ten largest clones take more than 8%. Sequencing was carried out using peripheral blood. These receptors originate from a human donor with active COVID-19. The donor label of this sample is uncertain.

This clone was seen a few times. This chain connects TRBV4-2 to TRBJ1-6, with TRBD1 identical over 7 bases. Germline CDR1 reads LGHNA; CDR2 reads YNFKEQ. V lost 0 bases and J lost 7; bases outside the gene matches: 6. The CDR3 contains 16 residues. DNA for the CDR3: TGTGCCAGCAGCCAAGAAGAAGGGACAGAGAATTCACCCCTCCACTTT. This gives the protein CASSQEEGTENSPLHF.

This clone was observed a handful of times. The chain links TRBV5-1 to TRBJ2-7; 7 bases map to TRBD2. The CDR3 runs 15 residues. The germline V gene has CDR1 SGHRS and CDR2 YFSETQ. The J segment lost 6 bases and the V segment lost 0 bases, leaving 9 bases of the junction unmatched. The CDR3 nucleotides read TGCGCCAGCAGCTTGGTGGCGGGGGAAAATTTCGAGCAGTACTTC. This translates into CASSLVAGENFEQYF. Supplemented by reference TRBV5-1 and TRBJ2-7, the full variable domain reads KAGVTQTPRYLIKTRGQQVTLSCSPISGHRSVSWYQQTPGQGLQFLFEYFSETQRNKGNFPGRFSGRQFSNSRSEMNVSTLELGDSALYLCASSLVAGENFEQYFGPGTRLTVT.

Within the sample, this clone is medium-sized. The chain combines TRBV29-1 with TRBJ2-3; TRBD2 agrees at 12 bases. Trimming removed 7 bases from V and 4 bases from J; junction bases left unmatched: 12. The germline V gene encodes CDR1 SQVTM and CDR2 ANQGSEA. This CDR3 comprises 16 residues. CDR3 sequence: CSAARVTSGSADTQYF. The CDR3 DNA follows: TGCAGCGCCGCAAGGGTGACTAGCGGGAGTGCAGATACGCAGTATTTT.

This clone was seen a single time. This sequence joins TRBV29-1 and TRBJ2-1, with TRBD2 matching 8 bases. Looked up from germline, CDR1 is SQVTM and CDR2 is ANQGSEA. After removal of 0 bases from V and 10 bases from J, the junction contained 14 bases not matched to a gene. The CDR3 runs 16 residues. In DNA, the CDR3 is TGCAGCGTTGAAGATGGAGCGGGAGCCGACCTCGGCGAGCAGTTCTTC. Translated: CSVEDGAGADLGEQFF.

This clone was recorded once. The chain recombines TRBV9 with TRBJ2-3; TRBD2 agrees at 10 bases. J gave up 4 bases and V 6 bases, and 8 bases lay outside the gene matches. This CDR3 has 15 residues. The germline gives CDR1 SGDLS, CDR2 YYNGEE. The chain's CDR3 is CASTLWGTSADTQYF. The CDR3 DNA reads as TGTGCCAGCACCCTCTGGGGGACTAGCGCAGATACGCAGTATTTT.

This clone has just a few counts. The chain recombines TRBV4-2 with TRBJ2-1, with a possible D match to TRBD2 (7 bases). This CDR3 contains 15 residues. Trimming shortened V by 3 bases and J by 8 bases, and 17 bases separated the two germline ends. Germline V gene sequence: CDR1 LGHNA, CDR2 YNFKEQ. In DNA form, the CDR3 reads TGTGCCAGCAGCCAGCGGGGGCGGGTGAGCGATGAGCAGTTCTTC. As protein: CASSQRGRVSDEQFF.

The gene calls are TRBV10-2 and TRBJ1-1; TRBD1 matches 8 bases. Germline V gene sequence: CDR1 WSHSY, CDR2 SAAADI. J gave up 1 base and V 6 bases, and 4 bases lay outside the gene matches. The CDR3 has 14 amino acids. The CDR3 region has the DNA TGCGCCAGCAGAGACAGGGGCCCGAACACTGAAGCTTTCTTT. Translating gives CASRDRGPNTEAFF.

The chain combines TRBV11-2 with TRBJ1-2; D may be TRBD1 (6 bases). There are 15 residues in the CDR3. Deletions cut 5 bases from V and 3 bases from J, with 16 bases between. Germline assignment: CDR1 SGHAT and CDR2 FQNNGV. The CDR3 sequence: CASSGVRGGDYGYTF. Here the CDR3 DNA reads TGTGCCAGCAGCGGTGTACGGGGGGGCGACTATGGCTACACCTTC.

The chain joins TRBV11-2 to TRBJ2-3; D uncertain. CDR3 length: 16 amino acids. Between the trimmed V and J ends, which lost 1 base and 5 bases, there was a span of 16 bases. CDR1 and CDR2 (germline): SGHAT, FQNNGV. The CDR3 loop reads CASSLGVSDAGDTQYF. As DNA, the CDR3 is TGTGCCAGCAGCTTAGGCGTATCTGATGCCGGAGATACGCAGTATTTT. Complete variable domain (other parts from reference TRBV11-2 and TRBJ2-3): EAGVAQSPRYKIIEKRQSVAFWCNPISGHATLYWYQQILGQGPKLLIQFQNNGVVDDSQLPKDRFSAERLKGVDSTLKIQPAKLEDSAVYLCASSLGVSDAGDTQYFGPGTRLTVL.

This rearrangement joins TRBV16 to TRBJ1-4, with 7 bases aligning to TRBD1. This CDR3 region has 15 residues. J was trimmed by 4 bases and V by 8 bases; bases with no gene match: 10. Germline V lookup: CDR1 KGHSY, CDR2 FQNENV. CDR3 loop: CASSQSDRFNEKLFF. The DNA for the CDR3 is TGTGCCAGCTCCCAGTCGGACAGGTTTAATGAAAAACTGTTTTTT.

CDR3 in DNA: TGTGCCAGCCGGAGCGGGGTCAGCACAGATACGCAGTATTTT. Its translation: CASRSGVSTDTQYF. The chain couples TRBV21-1 to TRBJ2-3; TRBD2, as called in the table, went unchecked against the DNA. TRBV21-1 is designated a pseudogene. This CDR3 has 14 amino acids.

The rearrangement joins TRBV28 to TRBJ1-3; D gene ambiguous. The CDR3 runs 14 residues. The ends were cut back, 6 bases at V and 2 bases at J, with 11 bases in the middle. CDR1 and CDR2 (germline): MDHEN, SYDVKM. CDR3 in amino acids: CASSPDTAGNTIYF. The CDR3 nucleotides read TGTGCCAGCAGCCCTGACACGGCTGGAAACACCATATATTTT.

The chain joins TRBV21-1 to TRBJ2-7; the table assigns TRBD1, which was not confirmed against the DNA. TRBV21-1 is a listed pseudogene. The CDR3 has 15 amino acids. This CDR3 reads CASSPGDSFSYEQYV. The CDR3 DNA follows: TGTGCCAGCAGCCCTGGCGACAGTTTCTCCTACGAGCAGTACGTC.

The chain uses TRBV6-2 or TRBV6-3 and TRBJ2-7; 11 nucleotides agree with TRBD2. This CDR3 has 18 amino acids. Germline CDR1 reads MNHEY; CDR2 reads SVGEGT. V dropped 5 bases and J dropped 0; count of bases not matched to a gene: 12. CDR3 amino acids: CASSPGTSGSFLSYEQYV. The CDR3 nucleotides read TGTGCCAGCAGTCCCGGGACTAGCGGAAGTTTTCTCTCCTACGAGCAGTACGTC.

CDR3 protein: CAWSGLAGTGGYYGYTF. In DNA, the CDR3 is TGTGCCTGGAGTGGCCTCGCCGGGACAGGGGGCTACTATGGCTACACCTTC. J is TRBJ1-2 and V is TRBV30; 12 nucleotides agree with TRBD1. V shed 1 base, J shed 3 bases, and the junction held 9 bases outside the gene matches. This CDR3 is 17 amino acids long. Looked up from germline, CDR1 is GTSNPN and CDR2 is SVGIG (reference sequence).

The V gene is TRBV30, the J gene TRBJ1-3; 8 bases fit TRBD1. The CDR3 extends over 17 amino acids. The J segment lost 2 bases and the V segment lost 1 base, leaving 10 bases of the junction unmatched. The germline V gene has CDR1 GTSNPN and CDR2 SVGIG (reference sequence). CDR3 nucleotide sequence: TGTGCCTGGAGTGGATCCACAGGGGGTGGCCCTGGAAACACCATATATTTT. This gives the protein CAWSGSTGGGPGNTIYF.

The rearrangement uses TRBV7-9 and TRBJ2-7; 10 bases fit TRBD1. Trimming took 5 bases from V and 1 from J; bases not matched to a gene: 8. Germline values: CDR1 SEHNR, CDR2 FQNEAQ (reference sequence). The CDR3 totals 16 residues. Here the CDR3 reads CASSRTPGQGSYEQYF. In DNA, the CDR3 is TGTGCCAGCAGCAGGACGCCGGGACAGGGGTCCTACGAGCAGTACTTC. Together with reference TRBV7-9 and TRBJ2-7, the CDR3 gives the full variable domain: DTGVSQNPRHKITKRGQNVTFRCDPISEHNRLYWYRQTLGQGPEFLTYFQNEAQLEKSRLLSDRFSAERPKGSFSTLEIQRTEQGDSAMYLCASSRTPGQGSYEQYFGPGTRLTVT.

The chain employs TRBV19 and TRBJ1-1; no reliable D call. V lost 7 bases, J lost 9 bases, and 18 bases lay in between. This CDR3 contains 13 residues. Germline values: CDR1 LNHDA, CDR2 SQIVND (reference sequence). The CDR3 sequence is CASTPSGRRKAFF. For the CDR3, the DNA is TGTGCCAGTACCCCCTCGGGGAGGCGGAAAGCTTTCTTT.

CDR3 in DNA: TGTGCCAGCAGCTACTACTACAATGAGCAGTTCTTC. This gives the protein CASSYYYNEQFF. The gene calls are TRBV5-5 and TRBJ2-1; D gene uncertain. This CDR3 is built from 12 residues. Trimming left V 3 bases short and J 3 bases short, with 4 bases between. Germline CDR1 SGHKS, CDR2 YYEKEE (reference sequence).

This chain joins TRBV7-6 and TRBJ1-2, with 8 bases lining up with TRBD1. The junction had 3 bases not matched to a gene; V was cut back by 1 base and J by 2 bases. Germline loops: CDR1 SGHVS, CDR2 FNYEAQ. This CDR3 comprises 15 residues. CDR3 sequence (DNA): TGTGCCAGCAGCTTAGAAGACAGGGGAAACTATGGCTACACCTTC. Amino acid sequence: CASSLEDRGNYGYTF.